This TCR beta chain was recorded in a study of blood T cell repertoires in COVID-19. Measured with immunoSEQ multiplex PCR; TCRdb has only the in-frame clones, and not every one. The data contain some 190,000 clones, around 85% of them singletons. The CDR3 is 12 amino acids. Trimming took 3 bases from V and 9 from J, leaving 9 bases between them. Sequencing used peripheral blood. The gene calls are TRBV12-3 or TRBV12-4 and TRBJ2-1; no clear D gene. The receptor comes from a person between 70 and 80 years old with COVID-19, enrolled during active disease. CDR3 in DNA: TGTGCCAGCAGTTTGTCAGTGATTGAGCAGTTCTTC. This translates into CASSLSVIEQFF.